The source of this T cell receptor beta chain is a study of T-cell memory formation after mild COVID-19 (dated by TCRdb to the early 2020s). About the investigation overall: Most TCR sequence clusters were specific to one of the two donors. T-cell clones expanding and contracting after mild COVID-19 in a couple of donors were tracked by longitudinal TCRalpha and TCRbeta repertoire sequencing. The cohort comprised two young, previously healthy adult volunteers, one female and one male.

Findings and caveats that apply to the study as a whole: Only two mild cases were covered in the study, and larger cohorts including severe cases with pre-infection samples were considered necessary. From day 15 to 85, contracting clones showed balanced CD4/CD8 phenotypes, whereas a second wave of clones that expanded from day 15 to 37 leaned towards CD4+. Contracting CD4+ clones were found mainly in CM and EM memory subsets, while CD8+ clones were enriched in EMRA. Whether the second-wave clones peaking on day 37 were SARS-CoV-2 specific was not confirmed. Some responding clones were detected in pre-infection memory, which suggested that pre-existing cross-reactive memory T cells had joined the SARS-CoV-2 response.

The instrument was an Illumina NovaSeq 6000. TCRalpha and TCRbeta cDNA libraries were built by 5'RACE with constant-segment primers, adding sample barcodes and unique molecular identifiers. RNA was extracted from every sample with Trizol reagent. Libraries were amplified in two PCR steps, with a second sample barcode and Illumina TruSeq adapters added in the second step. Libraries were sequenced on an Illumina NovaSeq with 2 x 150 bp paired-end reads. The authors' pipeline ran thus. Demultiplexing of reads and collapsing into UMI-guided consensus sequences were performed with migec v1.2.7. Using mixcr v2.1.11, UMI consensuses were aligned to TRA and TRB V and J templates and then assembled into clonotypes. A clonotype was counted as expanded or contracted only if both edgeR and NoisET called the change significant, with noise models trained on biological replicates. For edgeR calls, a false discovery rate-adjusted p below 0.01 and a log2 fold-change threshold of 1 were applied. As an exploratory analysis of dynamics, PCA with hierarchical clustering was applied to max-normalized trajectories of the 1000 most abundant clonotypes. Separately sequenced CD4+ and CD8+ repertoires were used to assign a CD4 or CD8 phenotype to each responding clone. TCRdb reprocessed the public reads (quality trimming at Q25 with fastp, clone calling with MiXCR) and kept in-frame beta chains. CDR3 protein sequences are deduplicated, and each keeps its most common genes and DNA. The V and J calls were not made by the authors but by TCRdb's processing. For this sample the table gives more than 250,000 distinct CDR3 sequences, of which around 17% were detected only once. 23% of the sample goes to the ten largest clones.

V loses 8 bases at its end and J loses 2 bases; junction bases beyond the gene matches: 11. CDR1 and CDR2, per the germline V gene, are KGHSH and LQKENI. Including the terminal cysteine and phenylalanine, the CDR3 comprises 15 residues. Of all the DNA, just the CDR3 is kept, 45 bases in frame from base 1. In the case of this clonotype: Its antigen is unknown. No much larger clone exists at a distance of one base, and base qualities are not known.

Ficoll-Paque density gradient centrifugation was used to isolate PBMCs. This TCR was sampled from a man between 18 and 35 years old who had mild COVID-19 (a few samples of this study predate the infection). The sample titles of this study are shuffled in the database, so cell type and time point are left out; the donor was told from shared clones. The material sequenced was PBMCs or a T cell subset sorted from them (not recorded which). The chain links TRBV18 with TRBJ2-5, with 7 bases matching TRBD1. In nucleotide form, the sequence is TGTGCCAGCGCCCCCCTCCGGGACAGACAAGAGACCCAGTACTTC. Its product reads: CASAPLRDRQETQYF.